These 4 T cell receptor beta chains share one sample of origin, sequenced in a study of blood T cell repertoires in COVID-19. The method was immunoSEQ multiplex PCR; TCRdb's version includes in-frame clones alone and lacks a portion of them. This table holds more than 300,000 clones, 70% to 90% found once. Input material: PBMCs or T cells enriched from blood (not recorded which). The receptors originated from a woman aged 30 to 39 who had recovered from COVID-19.

This clone appeared once. The chain joins TRBV4-1 to TRBJ1-5; 7 nucleotides align to TRBD1. This CDR3 spans 13 amino acids. V trimming: 4 bases; J trimming: 7 bases; junction bases outside the gene matches: 4. From germline, CDR1 is MGHRA and CDR2 YSYEKL. This chain's CDR3 is CASSLTGAQPQHF. DNA of the CDR3: TGCGCCAGCAGCCTCACAGGGGCGCAGCCCCAGCATTTT.

This sequence joins TRBV7-2 and TRBJ1-5; D is unresolved. Trimming pared 3 bases from V and 2 bases from J, leaving 11 bases between. CDR3 length: 15 amino acids. Germline CDR1 SGHTA, CDR2 FQGNSA. The CDR3 loop reads CASSFGRIGNQPQHF. The CDR3 nucleotides are TGTGCCAGCAGCTTCGGGAGGATCGGCAATCAGCCCCAGCATTTT.

This clone was recorded a few times. The gene calls are TRBV9 and TRBJ1-2; no clear D. Looked up from germline, CDR1 is SGDLS and CDR2 is YYNGEE. CDR3 size: 14 residues. The V end was cut by 0 bases, the J end by 1 base, with 7 bases between. Here the CDR3 reads CASSVEQNNYGYTF. The CDR3 nucleotides read TGTGCCAGCAGCGTAGAACAGAATAACTATGGCTACACCTTC.

The rearrangement links TRBV11-1 to TRBJ1-5; 8 bases are shared with TRBD1. With 3 bases clipped from V and 5 bases from J, the junction kept 6 bases outside the gene matches. Germline lookup yields CDR1 SGHAT and CDR2 FQDESV (reference sequence). The CDR3 loop spans 15 amino acids. CDR3 coding DNA: TGTGCCAGCAGCTTGGACAACAGGGGGGATCAGCCCCAGCATTTT. It encodes CASSLDNRGDQPQHF.